The text below deals with one T cell receptor beta chain. The specificity of this receptor is unknown. There are no base qualities to consult, and no much larger clone falls within one base. This specimen comes from a study of cytomegalovirus exposure and HLA in healthy donors (dated by TCRdb to 2016 to 2017). Turning to the overall study: In an earlier analysis of some 550 of the donors, under 300 Gb of sequence data and just under 120 million unique TCR beta sequences from 150 million to 200 million T cells were reported. Approximately 300 gigabases of sequencing data and around 88 million unique TCR sequences made up an early release that covered over 550 HLA-typed donors. The genetic ancestry cluster associated with self-reported Caucasian donors included approximately 85% of the approximately 400 genotyped donors. The study was designed to test whether signatures of past pathogen exposure could be identified by cataloging public T cell receptors. Using immunosequencing, the study profiled T cell repertoires from about 620 subjects and related those repertoires to cytomegalovirus serostatus. A separate validation cohort of about 110 different subjects was used in addition to the roughly 670-subject first cohort. To predict cytomegalovirus infection status, the study brought together high-throughput TCR immunosequencing, statistical association of individual TCRs with disease status, and machine learning. To study patterns of TCR occurrence, a later analysis re-analyzed previously published TCR beta repertoires from around 700 donors and added high-resolution HLA genotyping. Rather than using new phenotypic data, the later analysis identified candidate immune exposures from TCR beta sequences and from how often those sequences occurred across donors. An earlier analysis of some 500 of the donors used high-throughput TCR beta sequencing to judge whether each TCR beta V gene segment behaved as functional or pseudogenic. Donor age, sex, ethnicity and CMV serostatus were compiled alongside the repertoire data. Genome-wide SNP genotypes for about 55% of the roughly 670 donors were used in a later genetic analysis, which treated that subset as a discovery cohort. Every discovery cohort repertoire had been produced on one sequencing platform. HLA typing covered class I and class II loci at four-digit resolution. The number of typed donors differed by locus: roughly 629-640 for A, B, C, DRB1 and DQB1; some 500 for DQA1; some 610 for DPA1; and some 470 for DPB1. Roughly 5 DR-DQ haplotypes were handled as single units for association and clustering, since linkage in the cohort was strong. Among 350 to 400 genotyped donors of the cohort, an average of approximately 230,000 unique TCR beta nucleotide sequences were sequenced per donor, roughly a sixth of them non-productive. What the authors observed across the whole study: Linkage disequilibrium might explain the correlated functional status among segregating V segments, but an unknown experimental factor could not be excluded. Roughly 17 rarely observed V segments, including chromosome 9 orphons, were excluded from the earlier analysis of about 600 of the donors because counts were too low. A further reported finding was that TCR beta sequences accurately predicted the HLA-A and HLA-B alleles for most subjects in the first cohort. Assigning TCR associations to individual alleles was difficult when HLA alleles, especially DR and DQ, strongly co-occurred. This cohort had only TCR beta chains sequenced, and the lack of alpha or paired-chain data limited which features could be detected. According to a later analysis, TCR association rates differed among HLA loci, with DRB1 alleles showing the most associated TCRs and HLA-C alleles showing the fewest. A later analysis found that most CMV-associated TCR beta chains appeared HLA-restricted, with HLA associations seemingly driven largely by CMV exposure. HLA typing was unavailable for some donors at each locus, so association tests used only the typed subset. For the cohort, immune exposure information was limited to CMV serostatus. A later genetic analysis associated a missense DCLRE1C variant with V-gene and J-gene trimming of TCR beta chains, and an independent cohort replicated the association. Specific HLA alleles were associated with 15,000 to 20,000 TCR beta sequences at a false discovery rate of 0.05 in a later analysis. Most TCR sequences were observed very rarely across donors, whereas some public TCRs were present in many individuals. The sequencing pipeline was judged likely to have produced a cluster of highly shared sequence variants as a technical artifact. Because the 87-base-pair reads could not distinguish some IMGT-functional V segments, including TRBV6-2 and TRBV6-3, those segments were excluded. In an earlier analysis of 587 of the donors, most TCR beta V segments appeared in productive rearrangements about 87% or about 30% of the time, broadly matching IMGT annotations. In a later genetic analysis, fewer N-insertions in productive TCRs were reported among donors in an Asian-associated ancestry cluster than the roughly 700-donor mean. In a later analysis, HLA-associated TCR beta chains showed more clonal expansion and lower generation probabilities than non-associated chains that were equally common. Three of the identified cytomegalovirus-associated TCR beta chains were confirmed in vitro to be specific for cytomegalovirus antigens. Cytomegalovirus status was reported to be diagnosed by the classifier with high specificity and sensitivity in both the original and validation cohorts. According to a later analysis, parvovirus B19, influenza, CMV and Epstein-Barr virus appeared linked to several top co-occurrence clusters. The presence/absence analyses assumed that sequencing depth was roughly uniform across donors, and that assumption may not be true. A total of about 180 TCR beta chains were listed by the study as associated with cytomegalovirus. It was suggested by the authors that the approach could potentially be generalized to other disease states and immunological phenotypes.

Libraries were made using the immunoSEQ multiplex PCR assay. The multiplex PCR relied on a mix of 60 forward primers for TCR Vbeta segments and 13 reverse primers for TCR Jbeta segments. The CDR3 region of rearranged TCR beta genes was amplified from genomic DNA with a multiplex PCR assay. Amplified TCR beta libraries were sequenced as 87-base-pair reads on the Illumina HiSeq System. The source study handled its data this way. A later analysis tallied 70 million to 100 million unique TCR beta chains across the roughly 610 repertoires, and approximately 12 million of those chains were shared by two or more donors. Raw reads were error-corrected and collapsed into unique sequences with a nearest-neighbor algorithm that merged closely related sequences to remove PCR and sequencing errors. To assign V, D and J gene segments, CDR3 sequences were aligned to IMGT reference sequences. For a sequence to be retained, a match of at least six nucleotides to both a V gene segment and a J gene segment was required. A rearrangement counted as productive if the CDR3 had no stop codons and remained in frame with V and J, and every other rearrangement counted as non-productive. Following IMGT convention, CDR3 was defined as the stretch from the second conserved V-encoded cysteine to the conserved J-encoded phenylalanine. Sequences without an unambiguous match to a single V gene segment were excluded from the earlier analysis of approximately 600 of the donors. An earlier analysis of about 600 of the donors called V segments functional above 56.7% productive rearrangements and segregating when the between-donor standard deviation exceeded 5%. A statistical classification framework was developed to diagnose cytomegalovirus status using the catalog of TCR beta chain sequences. In a later analysis, TCR nucleotide sequences were compared against IMGT/GENE-DB human TR gene sequences so that V and J genes could be assigned. A later analysis assigned CDR3 sequences and most-parsimonious VDJ recombination scenarios with the TCRdist pipeline. In a later analysis, each TCR beta chain was defined by its CDR3 amino acid sequence together with its V-gene family, and reads without a unique V-gene family were excluded. In a later analysis, some 600 highly shared, low-generation-probability nucleotide sequences were removed to address suspected cross-contamination and a sequencing artifact. For each public chain, a later analysis derived a clonal expansion index from normalized ranks of inferred template counts within each repertoire. A later analysis computed generation probabilities with a VDJ recombination model fitted to out-of-frame rearrangements, and checked the results against IGoR. In a later analysis, hypergeometric tests were used to score TCR-TCR, TCR-HLA and TCR-CMV co-occurrence, with a repertoire-size bias correction applied to TCR pairs. In a later analysis, false discovery rates were estimated by permuting HLA or CMV assignments 20 times. In a later analysis, co-occurring TCRs were grouped using DBSCAN, with TCRdist sequence similarity added in when clustering inside HLA-allele-positive subsets. For co-occurrence clustering, repertoires with fewer than 30,000 or more than 120,000 public chains were excluded, along with several repertoires with anomalous nucleotide sharing. TCRdb holds this immuneACCESS table with in-frame rearrangements only. Some clones are missing; in checked studies, unresolved V genes explain under half, and the rest has no known cause. Clone size and the V and J calls come from that table; the DNA yielded D and trimming. The sample table records more than 90,000 clones; roughly 74% of these occur just once. The ten top clones hold approximately 2.1% of the sample.

In total, roughly 670 healthy bone marrow donors made up the cohort. Cohort members were all nominally healthy when sampled, although unrecorded immune exposures were likely present. The donor tested CMV seronegative and was one of the 352 seronegative cohort members. Every donor gave a peripheral blood sample, and the peripheral blood mononuclear cells from that sample were used for TCR beta sequencing. Genomic DNA was extracted from the blood cell samples with the Qiagen DNeasy Blood Extraction Kit. Relative to germline, V is missing 0 bases and J is missing 7 bases, with 5 bases of the junction outside any gene match. From the cysteine through the phenylalanine, the CDR3 covers 14 amino acids. Solely the CDR3 DNA is kept, with 42 bases framed from the first base. Per the germline V gene, SGHRS is the CDR1 and YFSETQ is the CDR2.

The sample taken for sequencing was PBMCs. This clonotype was sampled from a woman between 40 and 50 years old in good health and CMV-seronegative. The chain joins TRBV5-1 to TRBJ2-7; a stretch of 9 junction bases matches TRBD1. This receptor has the CDR3 CASSLEQGAREQYF. Read as DNA, the sequence is TGCGCCAGCAGCTTGGAACAGGGGGCCCGGGAGCAGTACTTC.